This TCR beta chain is from a study of post-analysis software for immune sequencing data. Study outcomes and limitations: Five TRBV segments occurring more often in patients than controls included TRBV5-6, TRBV5-1 and TRBV20-1. Batch-mates among the samples co-clustered strongly by F measure.

CDR1 and CDR2 from the germline V gene are MNHNS and SASEGT. This CDR3 is 12 amino acids long. With 4 bases removed from V and 10 bases from J, the gap between germline ends came to 11 bases. In this sample, this clonotype turned up a few times. Its antigen is unidentified. Presence of unique molecular identifiers characterized the TCR beta cDNA libraries. Using its own MiXCR run on the PCR reads, TCRdb lists one record per CDR3 protein. Counted here are just over 250,000 distinct CDR3 sequences, roughly a third occurring once; the ten biggest clones make up around 4.7%. What was sequenced was blood. The clonotype was recovered from a girl under 18 with multiple sclerosis. The rearrangement links TRBV6-1 to TRBJ2-1; D is ambiguous. The CDR3 region is CASSASGWEQFF. Here the CDR3 DNA reads TGTGCCAGCAGTGCCTCCGGATGGGAGCAGTTCTTC.